Shown below are 4 T cell receptor beta chains from a single sample sequenced in a study of Ad26.COV2.S vaccination and SARS-CoV-2 variants. The treatment here: roughly 19 received Ad26.COV2.S at low or high dose, single or two shots; 5 received placebo; per-sample allocation not given. The samples were gathered on day 63 after the first injection of vaccine or placebo. Only in-frame clones appear in the TCRdb table, and some are missing; sequencing was by immunoSEQ multiplex PCR. The repertoire consists of around 340,000 clones, with roughly nine tenths occurring once and the leading ten covering approximately 5.9%. The sample consisted of peripheral blood, taken in a trial of Ad26.COV2.S vaccine versus placebo. These receptors were obtained from a person between 18 and 60 years old who received the Ad26.COV2.S COVID-19 vaccine or a placebo.

This sequence joins TRBV2 and TRBJ2-3; TRBD1 matches at 9 bases. This CDR3 spans 13 amino acids. The ends lost 8 bases at V and 2 bases at J; junction bases unmatched: 2. From germline, CDR1 is SNHLY and CDR2 FYNNEI. CDR3 region: CASGTGHTDTQYF. CDR3 DNA sequence: TGTGCCAGCGGGACAGGGCACACAGATACGCAGTATTTT.

V is TRBV7-3 and J is TRBJ2-3, with 9 bases lining up with TRBD2. CDR1 and CDR2 (germline): SGHTA, FQGTGA. The CDR3 is 15 residues long. V was pared by 5 bases and J by 4 bases, with 7 bases of the junction left unmatched. The CDR3 DNA is TGTGCCAGCAGCCTAGGACTAGCGTCATCAGATACGCAGTATTTT. This translates into CASSLGLASSDTQYF.

The V and J genes are TRBV19 and TRBJ1-5, with 8 bases matching TRBD1. The CDR3 is 15 residues long. The J segment lost 4 bases and the V segment lost 10 bases, leaving 12 bases of the junction unmatched. Germline loops: CDR1 LNHDA, CDR2 SQIVND (reference sequence). The DNA of the CDR3 is TGTGCCACCAAGATAGGACAGGGAGGAAATCAGCCCCAGCATTTT. It codes for CATKIGQGGNQPQHF.

The V call is TRBV18, the J call TRBJ2-7, with D possibly TRBD2 on 5 matching bases. Germline assignment: CDR1 KGHSH and CDR2 LQKENI. Trimming took 2 bases from V and 3 from J, leaving 11 bases between them. The length of the CDR3 is 14 residues. CDR3 DNA sequence: TGTGCCAGCTCACCATTAGAGGGCTTCTACGAGCAGTACTTC. Translating it yields CASSPLEGFYEQYF.